The rows below give T cell receptor beta chains drawn from one sample of a study of technical replicates of blood from a few donors. Using immunoSEQ multiplex PCR, the repertoire was profiled, and TCRdb retains in-frame clones only, with some absent. Of about 59,000 clones detected, around nine tenths appear once; the ten largest clones hold less than 5.5%. The sequenced sample consisted of PBMCs. Source of these receptors: a human donor in good health. Some clones in this sample may be carry-over from other donors' samples. Both conserved end residues are part of each CDR3. Each record gives: CDR3 protein, CDR3 DNA, J gene, clone size, D gene, V gene. D genes are given only for firm matches. Not all rows give a size; the values are once, few, many and, for expanded clones, a class.

CASSLTRLAGEETQYF	TGTGCCAGCAGTTTAACCAGACTAGCGGGAGAGGAGACCCAGTACTTC	TRBJ2-5	NA	TRBD2	TRBV27
CASSQDEGGSSYEQYF	TGTGCCAGCAGCCAAGACGAGGGAGGGAGCTCCTACGAGCAGTACTTC	TRBJ2-7	NA	TRBD2	TRBV4-2
CASSLTGDGYGYTF	TGTGCCAGCAGTTTAACAGGGGATGGCTATGGCTACACCTTC	TRBJ1-2	NA	TRBD1	TRBV27
CASSELRQPWVRISPLHF	TGTGCCAGCAGTGAGCTACGACAGCCATGGGTCCGGATTTCACCCCTCCACTTT	TRBJ1-6	few	NA	TRBV6-1
CASSVTKGQGAAGANVLTF	TGTGCCAGCAGCGTAACGAAAGGACAGGGGGCAGCTGGGGCCAACGTCCTGACTTTC	TRBJ2-6	once	TRBD1	TRBV9
CSVETGDNQPQHF	TGCAGCGTTGAAACAGGTGACAATCAGCCCCAGCATTTT	TRBJ1-5	NA	NA	TRBV29-1
CASSPPQGNNSPLHF	TGTGCCAGCTCACCACCCCAGGGAAATAATTCACCCCTCCACTTT	TRBJ1-6	NA	NA	TRBV18
CASSIRTGVWEKLFF	TGTGCCAGCAGCATTAGGACAGGGGTCTGGGAAAAACTGTTTTTT	TRBJ1-4	NA	TRBD1	TRBV7-9
CASSHSGNTIYF	TGTGCCAGCAGCCACTCTGGAAACACCATATATTTT	TRBJ1-3	NA	NA	TRBV9
CASSYSAPGSYEQYF	TGTGCCAGCAGTTACTCGGCGCCGGGCTCCTACGAGCAGTACTTC	TRBJ2-7	once	NA	TRBV6-5
CASSRGETDTQYF	TGTGCCAGCAGCCGCGGGGAAACAGATACGCAGTATTTT	TRBJ2-3	once	NA	TRBV6-4
CASSQGVAGATDTQYF	TGCGCCAGCAGCCAAGGGGTTGCGGGGGCGACAGATACGCAGTATTTT	TRBJ2-3	NA	NA	TRBV4-3
CASSFEGLETQYF	TGTGCCAGCAGCTTCGAGGGACTAGAGACCCAGTACTTC	TRBJ2-5	NA	NA	TRBV7-6
CASSQEAGSLRDYGYTF	TGTGCCAGCAGTCAAGAGGCAGGCTCTTTAAGAGACTATGGCTACACCTTC	TRBJ1-2	NA	NA	TRBV6-1
CASSGGRSRGTGELFF	TGTGCCAGCAGTGGGGGGAGGTCCCGGGGCACCGGGGAGCTGTTTTTT	TRBJ2-2	NA	NA	TRBV6-1
CASSILGGKYQPQHF	TGTGCCAGTAGTATACTAGGAGGGAAATATCAGCCCCAGCATTTT	TRBJ1-5	NA	NA	TRBV19
CASSDLSTDTQYF	TGTGCCAGCAGTGACCTCTCGACAGATACGCAGTATTTT	TRBJ2-3	NA	NA	TRBV6-4
CASSAGGDYGYTF	TGTGCCAGCAGTGCTGGCGGTGACTATGGCTACACCTTC	TRBJ1-2	NA	NA	TRBV2
CASSMGSNSNQPQHF	TGTGCCAGTAGTATGGGTAGCAATAGCAATCAGCCCCAGCATTTT	TRBJ1-5	NA	NA	TRBV19
CASSLAFEGVKNEKLFF	TGTGCCAGCAGCTTGGCCTTCGAAGGGGTGAAAAATGAAAAACTGTTTTTT	TRBJ1-4	NA	NA	TRBV5-6
CATSRGRGAHYEQYF	TGTGCCACCAGCAGAGGCCGGGGAGCACACTACGAGCAGTACTTC	TRBJ2-7	NA	NA	TRBV15
CASSNGLAGVHEQFF	TGTGCCAGCAGCAACGGACTAGCGGGAGTACATGAGCAGTTCTTC	TRBJ2-1	NA	TRBD2	TRBV7-3
CAREPFQRDRFSGANVLTF	TGTGCCAGAGAGCCCTTCCAGCGGGACAGGTTCTCTGGGGCCAACGTCCTGACTTTC	TRBJ2-6	NA	NA	TRBV7-9
CASSQPQTVPPKLFF	TGTGCCAGCAGCCAACCTCAGACAGTTCCACCGAAACTGTTTTTT	TRBJ1-4	once	NA	TRBV4-2